Listed below are T cell receptor beta chains from one sample, sequenced in a study of cytomegalovirus exposure and HLA in healthy donors. Assay: immunoSEQ multiplex PCR; the TCRdb copy retains only in-frame clones and omits some. Of over 90,000 clones listed, about 62% are singletons. Specimen: PBMCs. The receptors here all came from a human donor in good health. Each CDR3 is given with its conserved first and last residue. D genes are given only for firm matches.

CDR3 length	D gene	V gene	J gene	CDR3 protein
13	-	TRBV9	TRBJ1-4	CASSVDPGEKLFF
15	-	TRBV6-1	TRBJ1-3	CASNRPGSAGNTIYF
13	-	TRBV7-9	TRBJ2-7	CATQGLAVFEQYF
13	-	TRBV14	TRBJ2-5	CASSQDGGETQYF
17	TRBD2	TRBV15	TRBJ2-1	CATSRGSSGPIYNEQFF
16	TRBD1	TRBV29-1	TRBJ2-1	CSVATGRHNSYNEQFF
16	TRBD1	TRBV19	TRBJ2-7	CARGEGPGQGLLKQYF
14	TRBD2	TRBV30	TRBJ2-3	CAWSWTSGADTQYF
14	-	TRBV27	TRBJ2-7	CASSLQGLRYEQYF
13	-	TRBV5-1	TRBJ2-1	CASSLRLDSEQFF
15	-	TRBV5-1	TRBJ2-6	CASGSRASGANVLTF
16	-	TRBV5-4	TRBJ2-7	CASSLKLRGPLAEQYF
16	TRBD1	TRBV6-6	TRBJ1-4	CASSSGTGFINEKLFF
14	TRBD2	TRBV6-5	TRBJ2-2	CASRGLGSSGELFF
14	-	TRBV7-6	TRBJ2-1	CASSLFSSYNEQFF
14	-	TRBV2	TRBJ1-4	CASSPDRFNEKLFF
11	-	TRBV5-3	TRBJ1-2	CARSLDRGYTF
18	TRBD2	TRBV7-2	TRBJ2-2	CASSLGLAVAGGPRELFF
14	TRBD2	TRBV30	TRBJ2-1	CAFDGRGLYNEQFF
14	-	TRBV5-1	TRBJ1-4	CASSFGQINEKLFF
13	TRBD1	TRBV7-2	TRBJ2-4	CASSRQGSDIQYF
15	TRBD1	TRBV10-3	TRBJ2-7	CAISAGTGPPDEQYF
19	-	TRBV4-1	TRBJ2-6	CASSQDPGEGYSGANVLTF
14	-	TRBV10-3	TRBJ1-4	CAISGTPTNEKLFF
14	-	TRBV28	TRBJ2-1	CASSFGGGGSEQFF
16	TRBD1	TRBV5-1	TRBJ2-2	CASSSNRGSNTGELFF
14	-	TRBV27	TRBJ2-7	CASSLRRDFHEQYF
14	-	TRBV6-5	TRBJ1-1	CASSLGGMNTEAFF
20	-	TRBV9	TRBJ1-2	CASSVNPEDRDIPANYGYTF